The 9 T cell receptor beta chains listed next were all sequenced from one sample in a study of a mutant IDH1 vaccine in newly diagnosed glioma. Antigens for these TCRs are unknown. TCRdb's copy holds only in-frame clones and misses some; the assay was immunoSEQ multiplex PCR. The data hold around 70,000 clones, with almost 85% observed a single time. Time point: week 35, safety follow-up. The content of each vaccine dose was 300 ug of mutant IDH1 20-mer peptide, and topical imiquimod accompanied it. This specimen was PBMCs, taken from a glioma patient whose treatment included an IDH1 peptide vaccine. The receptors come from a man in his late teens or twenties with glioma.

V gene TRBV30 combines with J gene TRBJ2-6; unclear D gene. The CDR3 runs to 15 residues. CDR1 and CDR2 from the germline V gene are GTSNPN and SVGIG (reference sequence). Trimming left V 3 bases short and J 0 bases short, with 9 bases between. The CDR3 coding sequence is TGTGCCTGGAGGGGCTACCTCTCTGGGGCCAACGTCCTGACTTTC. This sequence encodes CAWRGYLSGANVLTF.

The chain is built from TRBV25-1 and TRBJ1-3; the D is unclear. Trimming pared 4 bases from V and 2 bases from J, leaving 15 bases between. Germline V gene lookup returns CDR1 MGHDK and CDR2 SYGVNS. The CDR3 has 16 amino acids. Written as DNA, the CDR3 is TGTGCCAGCAGTGCTTCCCCAGGACGGACTGGAAACACCATATATTTT. This gives the protein CASSASPGRTGNTIYF.

The rearrangement links TRBV7-8 to TRBJ2-7, with D possibly TRBD1 on 5 matching bases. V was trimmed by 5 bases and J by 3 bases, leaving 11 bases between them. Germline V gives CDR1 SGHVS, CDR2 FQNEAQ. This CDR3 has 13 amino acids. The CDR3 DNA follows: TGTGCCAGCAGCCAGGGTGGCCTCTACGAGCAGTACTTC. Encoded protein: CASSQGGLYEQYF.

This clone came up a few times. The rearrangement links TRBV5-4 to TRBJ1-1, with D unclear. The germline CDR1 and CDR2 sequences are SGHNT and YYREEE (reference sequence). Between the trimmed V and J ends, which lost 4 bases and 0 bases, there was a span of 10 bases. The CDR3 covers 14 residues. CDR3 residues: CASSISGLNTEAFF. Here the CDR3 DNA reads TGTGCCAGCAGCATATCAGGATTGAACACTGAAGCTTTCTTT.

This clone occurred once. V usage is TRBV7-9 and J usage is TRBJ2-7; the D gene is possibly TRBD1 (6 bases). CDR3 length equals 13 residues. CDR1 is SEHNR and CDR2 is FQNEAQ in the germline V gene (reference sequence). Trimming cost V 7 bases and J 5 bases, with 15 bases left between them. CDR3 DNA: TGTGCCAGCACCTACAAAGAGGGGGACGAGCAGTACTTC. This encodes CASTYKEGDEQYF.

V gene TRBV19 combines with J gene TRBJ1-5; 7 bases line up with TRBD1. Germline values: CDR1 LNHDA, CDR2 SQIVND (reference sequence). The CDR3 runs 13 residues. Losses at the gene ends were 6 bases for V and 1 base for J; bases not matched to a gene: 0. The CDR3 is CASRDRSNQPQHF. Here the CDR3 DNA reads TGTGCCAGTAGGGACAGGAGCAATCAGCCCCAGCATTTT.

This CDR3 is CASSLAEPLNQPQHF. The DNA of the CDR3 is TGTGCCAGCAGCTTGGCAGAACCTCTCAATCAGCCCCAGCATTTT. The chain is built from TRBV5-5 and TRBJ1-5; D remains unclear. Trimming stripped 0 bases from V and 3 bases from J, with 10 bases between. The CDR3 is 15 residues long. CDR1 and CDR2 (germline): SGHKS, YYEKEE (reference sequence).

CDR3 region: CASSGGAPRTGELFF. The CDR3 coding sequence is TGTGCCAGTAGTGGGGGGGCCCCTCGGACCGGGGAGCTGTTTTTT. The V and J genes are TRBV19 and TRBJ2-2, with TRBD2 as a possible D gene (7 bases). V lost 5 bases, J lost 5 bases, and 15 bases lay in between. The CDR3 is made up of 15 amino acids. Germline V gives CDR1 LNHDA, CDR2 SQIVND (reference sequence).

The chain recombines TRBV9 with TRBJ2-1; possibly TRBD2 for D (6 bases). V shed 0 bases and J shed 2 bases, with 15 bases lying between them. Germline assignment: CDR1 SGDLS and CDR2 YYNGEE. The CDR3 loop spans 17 amino acids. The CDR3 protein is CASSVGASGAPYNEQFF. The CDR3 nucleotides read TGTGCCAGCAGCGTAGGAGCATCGGGAGCCCCCTACAATGAGCAGTTCTTC.